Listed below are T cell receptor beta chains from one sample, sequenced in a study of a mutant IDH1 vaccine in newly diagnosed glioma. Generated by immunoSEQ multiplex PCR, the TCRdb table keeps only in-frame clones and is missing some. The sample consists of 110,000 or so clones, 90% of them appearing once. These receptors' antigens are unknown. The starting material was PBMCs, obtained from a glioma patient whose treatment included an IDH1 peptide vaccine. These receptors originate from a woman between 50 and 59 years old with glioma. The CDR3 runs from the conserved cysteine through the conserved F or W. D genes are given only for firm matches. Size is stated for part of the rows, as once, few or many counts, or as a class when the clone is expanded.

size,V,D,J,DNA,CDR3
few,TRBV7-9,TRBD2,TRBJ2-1,TGTGCCAGCAGCTCTACGGCTAGCGGGAGTGGGAATGAGCAGTTCTTC,CASSSTASGSGNEQFF
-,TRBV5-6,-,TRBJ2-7,TGTGCCAGCAGTCTTTGGACGGTCTCCTACGAGCAGTACTTC,CASSLWTVSYEQYF
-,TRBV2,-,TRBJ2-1,TGTGCCAGCATGGGGAGGGGGCGTGCGGAGCAGTTCTTC,CASMGRGRAEQFF
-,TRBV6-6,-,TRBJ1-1,TGTGCCAGCAGGAGGGGGAATACTGAAGCTTTCTTT,CASRRGNTEAFF
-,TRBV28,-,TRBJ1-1,TGTGCCAGCAGTCCACTCGGGGGGCGGAGTTGGAACACTGAAGCTTTCTTT,CASSPLGGRSWNTEAFF
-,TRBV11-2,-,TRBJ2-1,TGTGCCAGCAGCCCATACAACCTCCGCAATGAGCAGTTCTTC,CASSPYNLRNEQFF
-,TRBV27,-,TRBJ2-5,TGTGCCAGCAGAACGGGGTGGGGCGGAGAGACCCAGTACTTC,CASRTGWGGETQYF
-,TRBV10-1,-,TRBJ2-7,TGCGCCAGCAGTGAGTCAAGGACAGATTCCTACGAGCAGTACTTC,CASSESRTDSYEQYF
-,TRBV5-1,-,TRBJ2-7,TGCGCCAGCAGCTTGGAGCCTGTGGACGAGCAGTACTTC,CASSLEPVDEQYF
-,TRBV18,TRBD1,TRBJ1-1,TGTGCCAGCTCACCGACAGGGGGTGACACTGAAGCTTTCTTT,CASSPTGGDTEAFF
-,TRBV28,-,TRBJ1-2,TGTGCCAGCAGTTTGCAGGGGCCCTTCAATGGCTACACCTTC,CASSLQGPFNGYTF
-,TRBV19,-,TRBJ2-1,TGTGCCAGTAGACAGGATTACAATGAGCAGTTCTTC,CASRQDYNEQFF
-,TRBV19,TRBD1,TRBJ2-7,TGTGCCAGTAGTACCCGGACAGGGGTTAAATACGAGCAGTACTTC,CASSTRTGVKYEQYF
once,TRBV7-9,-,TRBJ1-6,TGTGCCAGCAGCTCCGGGAAGGTTAACGATAATTCACCCCTCCACTTT,CASSSGKVNDNSPLHF
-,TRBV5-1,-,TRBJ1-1,TGCGCCAGCAGCCCTAGAGACCTTACAATGAACACTGAAGCTTTCTTT,CASSPRDLTMNTEAFF
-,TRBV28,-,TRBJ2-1,TGTGCCAGCAGTTTAAGGGCAGCTCCGAGCTCCTACAATGAGCAGTTCTTC,CASSLRAAPSSYNEQFF
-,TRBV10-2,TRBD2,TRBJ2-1,TGCGCCAGCAGTGAGCTCTCCACTAGCGGGAGATTCAATGAGCAGTTCTTC,CASSELSTSGRFNEQFF
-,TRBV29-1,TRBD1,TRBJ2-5,TGCAGCGCCTCGACAGGGTTTAGGGCCCAGTACTTC,CSASTGFRAQYF
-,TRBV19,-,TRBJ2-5,TGTGCCAGTAGTAGAAAGGGACGAGAGACCCAGTACTTC,CASSRKGRETQYF
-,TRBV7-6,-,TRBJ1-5,TGTGCCAGCAGCTTATGGCGGCAGCCCCAGCATTTT,CASSLWRQPQHF
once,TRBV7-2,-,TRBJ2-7,TGTGCCAGCAGCTTACTCGCGCGTAGCTCCTACGAGCAGTACTTC,CASSLLARSSYEQYF
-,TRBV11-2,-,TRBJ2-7,TGTGCCAGCAGCTCCGCCGGTTTGGTAGTCTACGAGCAGTACTTC,CASSSAGLVVYEQYF
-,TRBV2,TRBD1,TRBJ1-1,TGTGCCAGCGGAAGGACAGGGGGGAACACTGAAGCTTTCTTT,CASGRTGGNTEAFF
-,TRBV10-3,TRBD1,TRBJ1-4,TGTGCCATCAGCAGGACAGGTGGAGCAACTAATGAAAAACTGTTTTTT,CAISRTGGATNEKLFF
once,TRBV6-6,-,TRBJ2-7,TGTGCCAGCGCTCCGACTAGTTCCTACGAGCAGTACTTC,CASAPTSSYEQYF
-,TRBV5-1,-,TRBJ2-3,TGCGCCAGCACCGACCCAGCAGATACGCAGTATTTT,CASTDPADTQYF
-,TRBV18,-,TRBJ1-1,TGTGCCAGCTCTCAGGGGAGGGACACTGAAGCTTTCTTT,CASSQGRDTEAFF
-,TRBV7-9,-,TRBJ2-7,TGTGCCAGCAGCTTAGTGGACTACGAGCAGTACTTC,CASSLVDYEQYF
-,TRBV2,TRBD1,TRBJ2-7,TGTGCCAGCAGCCGCGGACAGGGGGGCAACGAGCAGTACTTC,CASSRGQGGNEQYF
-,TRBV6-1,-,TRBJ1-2,TGTGCCAGCAGTGAGAGGGACGGGGACTATGGCTACACCTTC,CASSERDGDYGYTF
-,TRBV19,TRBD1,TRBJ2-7,TGTGCCAGTAGTATAGCGGGGACAGGGAGCTACGAGCAGTACTTC,CASSIAGTGSYEQYF
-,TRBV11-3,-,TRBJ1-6,TGTGCCAGCAGCTTCAGTCGGCAGGTTCCCCTCCACTTT,CASSFSRQVPLHF
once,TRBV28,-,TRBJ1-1,TGTGCCAGCAGTTTAGGACAGCCGATGGAAGCTTTCTTT,CASSLGQPMEAFF
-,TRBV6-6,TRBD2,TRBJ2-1,TGTGCCAGCAGCCCTTGGACTAGCGGGAGTGTTAATGAGCAGTTCTTC,CASSPWTSGSVNEQFF
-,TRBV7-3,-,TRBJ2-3,TGTGCCAGCAGCTTATCGCTGCCAGGAGATACGCAGTATTTT,CASSLSLPGDTQYF
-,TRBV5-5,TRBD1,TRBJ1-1,TGTGCCAGCAGCTGGCAGGGGGCGAACACTGAAGCTTTCTTT,CASSWQGANTEAFF
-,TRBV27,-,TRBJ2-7,TGTGCCAGCAGTTCCCTAAGTAAGGACGAGCAGTACTTC,CASSSLSKDEQYF
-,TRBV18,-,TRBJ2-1,TGTGCCAGCTCACCACTCCACCGGGACCCCGGGTACAATGAGCAGTTCTTC,CASSPLHRDPGYNEQFF
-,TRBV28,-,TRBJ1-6,TGTGCCAGCAGTTTACTTAATTCACCCCTCCACTTT,CASSLLNSPLHF
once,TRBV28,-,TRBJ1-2,TGTGCCAGCAGTTTTCCGAACCGAGGAGCAACCCACTATGGCTACACCTTC,CASSFPNRGATHYGYTF
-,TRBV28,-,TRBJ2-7,TGTGCCAGCCTCTCCCCCTACGAGCAGTACTTC,CASLSPYEQYF
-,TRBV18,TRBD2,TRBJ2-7,TGTGCCAGCTCACCCCCCGGGACTAGCAGCCCCTACGAGCAGTACTTC,CASSPPGTSSPYEQYF
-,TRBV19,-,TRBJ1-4,TGTGCCAGTAGCAGGTTTGATGAAAAACTGTTTTTT,CASSRFDEKLFF
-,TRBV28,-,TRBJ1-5,TGTGCCAGCAGTTTAGATCTATACTTCGGAAATCAGCCCCAGCATTTT,CASSLDLYFGNQPQHF
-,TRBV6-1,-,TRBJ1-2,TGTGCCAGCAGTGAAGCGGGCGTAGGCTACACCTTC,CASSEAGVGYTF
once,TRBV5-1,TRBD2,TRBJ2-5,TGCGCCAGCAGCTTACAACTAGCGTCCCAAGAGACCCAGTACTTC,CASSLQLASQETQYF
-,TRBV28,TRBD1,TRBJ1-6,TGTGCCAGCAGTTCCGGACAGGGGGAAACACCCCTCCACTTT,CASSSGQGETPLHF
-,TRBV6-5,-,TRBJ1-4,TGTGCCAGCAGTTACGGGGCCGCTGGTAATGAAAAACTGTTTTTT,CASSYGAAGNEKLFF
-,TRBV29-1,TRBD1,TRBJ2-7,TGCAGCGTTGGAAGGCTGTCAGGGGGAAAGGAGCAGTACTTC,CSVGRLSGGKEQYF
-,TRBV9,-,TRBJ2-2,TGTGCCAGCAGCGTCCCCCGGCGCCAAAAGGACACCGGGGAGCTGTTTTTT,CASSVPRRQKDTGELFF
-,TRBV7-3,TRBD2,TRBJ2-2,TGTGCCAGCCATCCGGGCGGGAGGGGTACCGGGGAGCTGTTTTTT,CASHPGGRGTGELFF
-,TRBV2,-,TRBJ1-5,TGTGCCAGCAGTGAACCAGGGGACGGGTATCAGCCCCAGCATTTT,CASSEPGDGYQPQHF
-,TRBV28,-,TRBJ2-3,TGTGCCAGCAGTTTACGGGGCGGGAGCACAGATACGCAGTATTTT,CASSLRGGSTDTQYF
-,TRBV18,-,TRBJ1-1,TGTGCCAGCTCACCATTGGGGTCCACTGAAGCTTTCTTT,CASSPLGSTEAFF
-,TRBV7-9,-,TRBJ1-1,TGTGCCAGCAGCTCCGGACAGCTGAACACTGAAGCTTTCTTT,CASSSGQLNTEAFF
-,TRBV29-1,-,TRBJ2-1,TGCAGCGTTGTGGACGATGAGCAGTTCTTC,CSVVDDEQFF
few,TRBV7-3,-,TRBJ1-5,TGTGCCAGCAGCTTACAGGAGGGACAGCCCCAGCATTTT,CASSLQEGQPQHF
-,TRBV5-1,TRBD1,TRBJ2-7,TGCGCCAGCAGCTCCGGACAGGGAGAGAAGCAGTACTTC,CASSSGQGEKQYF
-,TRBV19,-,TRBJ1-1,TGTGCCAGTAGTTCAACCGGGTGGGGGGAAGCTTTCTTT,CASSSTGWGEAFF